This T cell receptor (beta chain) came from a study of T cells in Graves' hyperthyroidism and ophthalmopathy. This CDR3 has 14 residues. Germline V gene lookup returns CDR1 KGHSH and CDR2 LQKENI. V gave up 5 bases and J gave up 2 bases; unmatched junction bases: 5. This clonotype was recorded at least ten times. Its specificity is unknown. Findings and caveats of the study: Researchers report that a 13 V-J model separated ophthalmopathy from stable hyperthyroidism.

Template material for amplifying TCR beta CDR3 regions consisted of RNA transcripts. The primer set for the first-round RT-PCR of the TCR CDR3 was HTBI. TCRdb reprocessed the multiplex PCR reads via MiXCR and lists one record per CDR3 protein. Of about 600,000 distinct CDR3 sequences listed, approximately 16% are singletons. The sample comprised blood. The sequence derives from a woman in her thirties or forties with Graves' ophthalmopathy. V is TRBV18 and J is TRBJ2-7, with TRBD2 matching 8 bases. CDR3 in DNA: TGTGCCAGCTCAGCCCCGGGAGGGCCCTACGAGCAGTACTTC. Protein product: CASSAPGGPYEQYF.